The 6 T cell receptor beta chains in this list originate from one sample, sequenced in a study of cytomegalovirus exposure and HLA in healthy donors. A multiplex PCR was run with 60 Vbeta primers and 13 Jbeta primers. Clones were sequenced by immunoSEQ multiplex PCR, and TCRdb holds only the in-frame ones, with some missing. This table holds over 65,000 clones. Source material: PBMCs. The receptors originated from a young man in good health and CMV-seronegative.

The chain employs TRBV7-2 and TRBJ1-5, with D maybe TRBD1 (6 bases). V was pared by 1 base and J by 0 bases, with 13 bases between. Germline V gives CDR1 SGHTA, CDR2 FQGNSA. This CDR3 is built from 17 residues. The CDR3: CASSLVSGARSNQPQHF. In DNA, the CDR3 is TGTGCCAGCAGCTTAGTATCAGGGGCTCGTAGCAATCAGCCCCAGCATTTT.

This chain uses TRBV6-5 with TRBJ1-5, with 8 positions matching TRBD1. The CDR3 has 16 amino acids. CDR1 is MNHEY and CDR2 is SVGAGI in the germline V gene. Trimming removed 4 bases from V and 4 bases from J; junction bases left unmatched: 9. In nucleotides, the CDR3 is TGTGCCAGCAGTTTCCGGGACAGGAGTGGGAATCAGCCCCAGCATTTT. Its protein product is CASSFRDRSGNQPQHF.

Here the CDR3 reads CASTPTGSVNTEAFF. The CDR3 coding sequence is TGTGCCAGCACTCCCACGGGTTCTGTGAACACTGAAGCTTTCTTT. The chain combines TRBV2 with TRBJ1-1, with no clear D. The CDR3 is made up of 15 amino acids. Germline V gene data show CDR1 as SNHLY and CDR2 as FYNNEI. Trimming took off 7 bases at V and 0 bases at J, with 15 bases between the two ends.

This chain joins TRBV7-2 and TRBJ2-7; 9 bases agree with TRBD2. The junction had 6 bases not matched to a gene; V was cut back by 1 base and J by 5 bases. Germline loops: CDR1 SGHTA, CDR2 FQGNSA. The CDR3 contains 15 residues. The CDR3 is CASSLGLAGNNEQYF. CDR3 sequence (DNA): TGTGCCAGCAGCTTAGGGCTAGCGGGAAACAACGAGCAGTACTTC. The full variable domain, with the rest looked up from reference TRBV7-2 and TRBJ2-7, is GAGVSQSPSNKVTEKGKDVELRCDPISGHTALYWYRQSLGQGLEFLIYFQGNSAPDKSGLPSDRFSAERTGGSVSTLTIQRTQQEDSAVYLCASSLGLAGNNEQYFGPGTRLTVT.

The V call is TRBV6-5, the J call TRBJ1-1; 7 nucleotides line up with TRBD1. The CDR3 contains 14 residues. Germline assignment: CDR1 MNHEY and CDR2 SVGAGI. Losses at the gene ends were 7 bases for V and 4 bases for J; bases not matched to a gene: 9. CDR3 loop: CASTLRQGGTEAFF. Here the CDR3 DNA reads TGTGCCAGCACGTTGCGGCAGGGGGGCACTGAAGCTTTCTTT.

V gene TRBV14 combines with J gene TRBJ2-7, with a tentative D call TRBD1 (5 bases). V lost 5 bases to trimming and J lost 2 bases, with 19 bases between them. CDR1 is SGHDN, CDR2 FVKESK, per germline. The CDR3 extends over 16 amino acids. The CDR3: CASSFQTETGAYEQYF. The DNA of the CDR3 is TGTGCCAGCAGCTTCCAGACCGAAACAGGAGCCTACGAGCAGTACTTC.